The TCR beta chain under discussion was sequenced for a study of cytomegalovirus exposure and HLA in healthy donors. This clone was seen only a few times. Its antigen is currently unknown. The CDR3 consists of 14 residues. Trimming shortened V by 2 bases and J by 8 bases, and 12 bases separated the two germline ends. CDR1 is MGHRA, CDR2 YSYEKL, per germline. The PCR employed 60 Vbeta primers together with 13 Jbeta primers. Clones were read by immunoSEQ multiplex PCR, and TCRdb kept only the in-frame ones, dropping some. The data hold some 120,000 clones, with roughly 70% observed a single time. Findings and caveats of the study: Most of the TCR beta V segments (in an earlier analysis) were productive either about 87% or about 30% of the time. The study designated roughly 150 TCR beta chains cytomegalovirus-associated.

The chain uses TRBV4-1 and TRBJ1-4, with D possibly matching TRBD1 (6 bases). This TCR was recovered from a woman in her thirties or forties in good health and CMV-seropositive. The sequencing sample was made of PBMCs. The CDR3 here is CASSQWTEFEKLFF. For the CDR3, the DNA is TGCGCCAGCAGCCAATGGACAGAATTCGAAAAACTGTTTTTT.